This T cell receptor (beta chain) was found in a study of T cells expressing NK-cell markers (dated by TCRdb to about 2020). Context from the whole study: In sorted CD3+CD56+NKG2C+, CD3+CD56+NKG2C- and CD3+CD56-NKG2C+ T-cell subsets from about eight donors, TCR beta-chain repertoires were profiled. The eight sequenced donors were randomly selected healthy volunteers, three men and five women. Seven of the eight sequenced donors were HCMV-seropositive and one was HCMV-seronegative. The libraries were sequenced on Illumina HiSeq 2000/2500, MiSeq or NextSeq, producing 2 x 150 bp reads. On the study overall, not on this receptor specifically: Whether the expanded NKG2C-expressing T cell clones were specific for HCMV antigens was left unclear. In over five donors, the dominant CD3+CD56+NKG2C+ clonotypes were among the top 10 CD8+ clonotypes and accounted for about 1.0-7.5% of CD8+ T cells. Those dominant clonotypes were again the most abundant among CD3+CD56-NKG2C+ cells in a few donors, at about 28.3-65%.

Sequenced on an Illumina HiSeq 2000. 5'RACE template switching, by which a universal primer site and unique molecular identifiers were added, was used to make TCR beta cDNA libraries. cDNA synthesis was primed from the TCR beta constant segment, followed by two successive PCR amplification steps. In the authors' own workflow: MIGEC was used to demultiplex reads and group the reads by UMI, and MiTCR was used to assemble and quantify clonotypes. To exclude erroneous sequences, any TCR cDNA sequence not supported by at least two reads was discarded. Downstream repertoire analysis used the tcR package, and clonotypes were matched across fractions by CDR3 nucleotide sequence plus V segment. VDJmatch was used to annotate antigen specificity against VDJdb, with one amino acid substitution in CDR3 allowed. Following reprocessing of the reads by TCRdb, the data hold one row per CDR3 protein sequence and no DNA is available. For this entry, the V and J calls and clone size follow TCRdb and not the study's own pipeline. The sample table gives roughly 430,000 distinct CDR3 sequences. Of the sample, more than 7% is held by the ten largest clones.

As regards this clonotype: Its antigen has not been determined.

HCMV serostatus was determined by detecting HCMV-specific IgG in serum with a commercial ELISA kit. Ficoll density gradient centrifugation was used to isolate peripheral blood mononuclear cells from blood. CDR1 and CDR2 (SGHRS, YFSETQ) derive from the germline V gene. The CDR3 goes from the cysteine to the phenylalanine over 14 residues. The entry carries no DNA sequence. The sequencing input was blood T cells: a sorted CD56 or NKG2C T cell subset, CD4+ or CD8+ T cells, or bulk PBMC T cells (not recorded which). The chain is made from TRBV5-1 and TRBJ2-3; TCRdb indicates TRBD1, and absent DNA this call remains unverified. The clonotype comes from a woman aged 18 to 75 in good health. The CDR3: CASRTGSRTDTQYF.